This entry concerns a single T cell receptor beta chain. The sample is drawn from a study of blood T cell repertoires in COVID-19. Overall study: Samples came from the United States, Italy and Spain, spanning acute and convalescent COVID-19.

The length of the CDR3 is 17 residues. In germline, CDR1 is SGHNT, CDR2 YENEEA. V dropped 5 bases and J dropped 0 bases, with 17 bases sitting between them. Measured with immunoSEQ multiplex PCR; TCRdb has only the in-frame clones, and not every one. This table has around 200,000 clones, 70% to 90% appearing once. The sequence was collected from a woman older than 75 with acute or convalescent COVID-19. Sequencing was performed on peripheral blood. The rearrangement links TRBV11-3 to TRBJ1-3; D unresolved. The CDR3 reads CASSPVGPIASGNTIYF. CDR3 sequence (DNA): TGTGCCAGCAGCCCGGTGGGCCCAATCGCCTCTGGAAACACCATATATTTT.